Listed below are T cell receptor beta chains from one sample, sequenced in a study of blood T cell repertoires in COVID-19. The table came from immunoSEQ multiplex PCR; TCRdb's copy has only in-frame clones and leaves some out. Of under 450,000 clones detected, about 91% appear once; the ten largest clones hold roughly 1.6%. The specimen sequenced was peripheral blood. Receptor source: a middle-aged woman with COVID-19, enrolled during active disease. The CDR3 runs from the conserved cysteine through the conserved F or W. D genes are given only for firm matches. Rows may omit the clone size; those that give it use once, few, many or a size class.

few	.	TRBV5-1	TRBJ2-7	CASSAEWTVYEQYF	TGCGCCAGCAGCGCGGAGTGGACAGTCTACGAGCAGTACTTC
.	.	TRBV4-3	TRBJ2-5	CASSPWIGVGETQYF	TGCGCCAGCAGCCCCTGGATCGGGGTCGGCGAGACCCAGTACTTC
.	TRBD2	TRBV6-2/TRBV6-3	TRBJ2-7	CASSLGLAGTYEQYF	TGTGCCAGCAGCCTCGGGCTAGCGGGAACCTACGAGCAGTACTTC
few	.	TRBV10-3	TRBJ1-1	CAMGKAGDTEAFF	TGTGCCATGGGTAAAGCGGGGGACACTGAAGCTTTCTTT
.	.	TRBV7-2	TRBJ1-6	CASSLGRGPLHF	TGTGCCAGCAGCCTTGGCAGGGGACCCCTCCACTTT
.	.	TRBV27	TRBJ2-2	CASTLGRSGNTGELFF	TGTGCCAGCACCTTGGGGCGTAGCGGAAACACCGGGGAGCTGTTTTTT
.	.	TRBV19	TRBJ1-1	CASSQQGRTEAFF	TGTGCCAGTAGTCAACAGGGTAGGACTGAAGCTTTCTTT
few	.	TRBV28	TRBJ1-3	CASLSVGEGNTIYF	TGTGCCAGCCTTTCGGTCGGGGAAGGAAACACCATATATTTT
.	TRBD1	TRBV11-3	TRBJ1-1	CASSSDPTGAMGEAFF	TGTGCCAGCAGCTCAGATCCGACAGGGGCGATGGGAGAAGCTTTCTTT
few	.	TRBV27	TRBJ1-5	CASSLQGNNQPQHF	TGTGCCAGCAGTTTACAGGGAAACAATCAGCCCCAGCATTTT
.	.	TRBV6-5	TRBJ1-5	CASRIQAYSNQPQHF	TGTGCCAGCAGGATACAGGCTTATAGCAATCAGCCCCAGCATTTT
.	TRBD2	TRBV20-1	TRBJ2-7	CSASLLAGTGEQYF	TGCAGTGCTAGTCTACTAGCGGGGACTGGTGAGCAGTACTTC
.	.	TRBV12-3/TRBV12-4	TRBJ1-2	CAMHGGSNYGYTF	TGTGCCATGCACGGGGGTTCTAACTATGGCTACACCTTC
.	TRBD1	TRBV6-2/TRBV6-3	TRBJ1-2	CASSFSATGGVGYTF	TGTGCCAGCAGTTTCTCGGCGACAGGGGGCGTTGGCTACACCTTC
.	.	TRBV10-3	TRBJ2-7	CAISGTWTYEQYF	TGTGCCATCAGTGGGACATGGACCTACGAGCAGTACTTC
.	.	TRBV24-1	TRBJ1-2	CATSDPGLPGGYTF	TGTGCCACCAGTGACCCGGGACTCCCAGGGGGCTACACCTTC
few	.	TRBV18	TRBJ1-5	CASSPEDGGPQHF	TGTGCCAGCTCACCTGAAGACGGGGGGCCCCAGCATTTT
.	TRBD1	TRBV2	TRBJ1-4	CASSGGTGDEKLFF	TGTGCCAGCAGTGGGGGGACAGGGGATGAAAAACTGTTTTTT
.	TRBD2	TRBV27	TRBJ2-1	CASSSRLAGRSYNEQFF	TGTGCCAGCAGTTCCCGCCTAGCGGGAAGGTCCTACAATGAGCAGTTCTTC
.	TRBD1	TRBV6-5	TRBJ1-1	CASRMTGTAEAFF	TGTGCCAGCAGGATGACAGGGACGGCTGAAGCTTTCTTT
.	.	TRBV7-2	TRBJ1-1	CASSLDRNTEAFF	TGTGCCAGCAGCTTAGACAGGAACACTGAAGCTTTCTTT
.	.	TRBV11-2	TRBJ1-1	CASGLVRQANTEAFF	TGTGCCAGCGGACTAGTCAGGCAGGCGAACACTGAAGCTTTCTTT
.	.	TRBV6-1	TRBJ1-2	CASSERGGGITNYGYTF	TGTGCCAGCAGTGAACGAGGCGGCGGCATAACTAACTATGGCTACACCTTC
.	TRBD1	TRBV25-1	TRBJ2-7	CASSEWGGQGNYEQYF	TGTGCCAGCAGTGAATGGGGGGGACAGGGTAACTACGAGCAGTACTTC
.	.	TRBV5-1	TRBJ1-1	CASSLGRGANTEAFF	TGCGCCAGCAGCTTGGGGCGGGGGGCGAACACTGAAGCTTTCTTT
.	.	TRBV28	TRBJ1-4	CASSSGAGGNEKLFF	TGTGCCAGCAGTTCGGGGGCCGGGGGGAATGAAAAACTGTTTTTT
.	.	TRBV30	TRBJ2-7	CAWSGNYEQYF	TGTGCCTGGTCAGGTAACTACGAGCAGTACTTC
.	.	TRBV7-9	TRBJ1-5	CASSPGNQPQHF	TGTGCCAGCAGCCCGGGAAATCAGCCCCAGCATTTT
.	.	TRBV27	TRBJ1-5	CASSLWAGNQPQHF	TGTGCCAGCAGTTTATGGGCAGGGAATCAGCCCCAGCATTTT
.	.	TRBV5-1	TRBJ2-2	CASSFTGFANTGELFF	TGCGCCAGCAGTTTTACGGGATTCGCGAACACCGGGGAGCTGTTTTTT
.	.	TRBV7-2	TRBJ1-4	CASSLPYRAWGTTNEKLFF	TGTGCCAGCAGCCTCCCATACAGGGCGTGGGGTACAACTAATGAAAAACTGTTTTTT
.	.	TRBV30	TRBJ2-2	CAWSRKPGELFF	TGTGCCTGGAGCAGGAAACCCGGGGAGCTGTTTTTT
.	TRBD1	TRBV28	TRBJ2-3	CASRRQGGQYF	TGTGCCAGCAGGAGACAGGGCGGGCAGTATTTT
.	TRBD1	TRBV10-3	TRBJ1-1	CAISGTGLDTEAFF	TGTGCCATCAGCGGGACAGGGTTGGACACTGAAGCTTTCTTT
.	TRBD1	TRBV10-3	TRBJ1-4	CAISGQQGSAEKLFF	TGTGCCATCAGTGGTCAACAGGGGTCGGCTGAAAAACTGTTTTTT
.	.	TRBV4-3	TRBJ1-2	CASSRREGYGYTF	TGCGCCAGCAGCCGCAGGGAGGGCTATGGCTACACCTTC
.	TRBD1	TRBV5-1	TRBJ1-1	CASSSQGQGAGTEAFF	TGCGCCAGCAGCTCCCAGGGACAGGGGGCGGGTACTGAAGCTTTCTTT
.	TRBD1	TRBV27	TRBJ1-5	CASRGQSNQPQHF	TGTGCCAGCAGGGGACAGAGCAATCAGCCCCAGCATTTT
.	.	TRBV7-6	TRBJ2-2	CASSLVGSGGNTGELFF	TGTGCCAGCAGCTTAGTAGGTAGCGGAGGGAACACCGGGGAGCTGTTTTTT
.	TRBD2	TRBV7-9	TRBJ2-1	CASSLSGLGANEQFF	TGTGCCAGCAGCCTTTCGGGACTAGGGGCCAATGAGCAGTTCTTC
.	TRBD2	TRBV20-1	TRBJ2-3	CSASGAGGWADTQYF	TGCAGTGCTAGTGGAGCGGGGGGGTGGGCAGATACGCAGTATTTT
once	.	TRBV2	TRBJ1-6	CASSEGGGSYNSPLHF	TGTGCCAGCAGTGAGGGCGGGGGCTCCTATAATTCACCCCTCCACTTT